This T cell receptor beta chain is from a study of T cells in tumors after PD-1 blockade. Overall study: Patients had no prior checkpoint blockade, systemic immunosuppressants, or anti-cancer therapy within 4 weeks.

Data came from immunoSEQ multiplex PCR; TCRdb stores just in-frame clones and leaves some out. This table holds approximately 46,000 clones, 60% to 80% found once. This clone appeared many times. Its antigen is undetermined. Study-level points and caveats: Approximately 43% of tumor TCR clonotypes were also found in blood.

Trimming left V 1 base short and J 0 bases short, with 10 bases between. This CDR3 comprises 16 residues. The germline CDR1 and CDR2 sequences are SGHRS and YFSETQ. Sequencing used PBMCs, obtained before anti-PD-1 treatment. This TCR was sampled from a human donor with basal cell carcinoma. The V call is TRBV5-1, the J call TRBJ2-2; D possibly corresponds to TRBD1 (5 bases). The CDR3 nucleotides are TGCGCCAGCAGCTTGCTCGACAGATCGAACACCGGGGAGCTGTTTTTT. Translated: CASSLLDRSNTGELFF.